This T cell receptor beta chain was sequenced during a study of blood T cell repertoires in COVID-19. The protocol was immunoSEQ multiplex PCR, while the TCRdb copy is restricted to in-frame clones and leaves out a portion. The sample includes more than 40,000 clones, 70% to 90% seen only once; the top ten take 10% to 15%. From germline, CDR1 is SNHLY and CDR2 FYNNEI. Unmatched junction bases numbered 10, after V lost 7 bases and J lost 6 bases. The CDR3 is made up of 15 amino acids. This chain connects TRBV2 to TRBJ1-1, with 11 bases lining up with TRBD1. The source is a man older than 75 with acute or convalescent COVID-19. Source material: peripheral blood. The CDR3 coding sequence is TGTGCCAGCAAATGGGGACAGGGGGTCAGCGCTGAAGCTTTCTTT. Its protein product is CASKWGQGVSAEAFF.